Given below is one T cell receptor beta chain in context. This clone was recorded only once. The antigen it binds to is not known. Per-nucleotide qualities are absent, and no much larger clonotype sits a single base away. TCRbeta CDR3 regions were amplified from genomic DNA using the immunoSEQ Assay, a bias-controlled multiplex PCR. The paper's data handling went like this. The number of nucleated cells in each sample was estimated by amplification of reference gene primers within the assay. To quantify the absolute abundance of each unique TCRbeta CDR3 rearrangement, sequence reads were collapsed and filtered. For each sample, productive Simpson clonality was calculated as the square root of Simpson's diversity index over productive rearrangements. Not all clones reach the TCRdb copy of this immuneACCESS table, which keeps in-frame sequences only. Checked studies attribute under half of the gap to unresolved V genes and leave the rest unexplained. V and J calls and clone size come straight from that table; D and trimming were deduced from the DNA. This sample lists about 50,000 clones; approximately 87% were detected once. The top ten clonotypes cover over 4.5% of the sample.

The data were obtained in a study of blood T cell repertoires in COVID-19 (dated by TCRdb to 2018 to 2020). For context, the study as a whole: Samples from collaborators originated in the United States, Italy and Spain and spanned both the acute and convalescent phases of COVID-19. A de-identified subject ID, COVID-19 status, age in years and sex were almost always included in the sample metadata. The prospective study material was composed of cDNA or gDNA derived from T cells, B-cell-depleted T cells, or PBMCs. Where available, HLA class I and class II types were taken from metadata supplied by the sample provider and were not determined by assay-based typing. The samples were drawn from two sources: the first 160 participants of the ongoing ImmuneRACE study, and some 1,300 subjects contributed by 6 global collaborators. Deeply sampled blood TCRbeta repertoires from subjects exposed to, actively infected with, or recovered from COVID-19 were included in the dataset. The repertoires were released in a freely available public database intended as a resource for research on the immune response to SARS-CoV-2.

Whole blood was collected in K2EDTA tubes by collaborating institutions according to the institutions' own protocols. For TCRbeta analysis, collaborators shipped samples as frozen whole blood, isolated PBMCs, or DNA extracted from either of those sample types. V lost 2 bases and J lost 3 bases, and the count of bases not matched to a germline gene is 4. The CDR3 covers 15 residues, taking in both the cysteine and the phenylalanine. The kept DNA is CDR3 alone, 45 bases in frame from the first base. The germline V gene (reference sequence) yields LNHNV for CDR1 and YYDKDF for CDR2. Paper-wide results and their limitations: The quantity of clinical and demographic metadata differed by source and by participant and was supplied without curation.

The TCR was taken from a woman aged 60-75 years with acute or convalescent COVID-19. The sequencing sample was made of peripheral blood. The rearranged chain carries TRBV15 and TRBJ2-1, and 7 junction bases match TRBD2. Read as DNA, the sequence is TGTGCCACCAGCAGATTACGGGGGGACTACAATGAGCAGTTCTTC. This translates into CATSRLRGDYNEQFF.